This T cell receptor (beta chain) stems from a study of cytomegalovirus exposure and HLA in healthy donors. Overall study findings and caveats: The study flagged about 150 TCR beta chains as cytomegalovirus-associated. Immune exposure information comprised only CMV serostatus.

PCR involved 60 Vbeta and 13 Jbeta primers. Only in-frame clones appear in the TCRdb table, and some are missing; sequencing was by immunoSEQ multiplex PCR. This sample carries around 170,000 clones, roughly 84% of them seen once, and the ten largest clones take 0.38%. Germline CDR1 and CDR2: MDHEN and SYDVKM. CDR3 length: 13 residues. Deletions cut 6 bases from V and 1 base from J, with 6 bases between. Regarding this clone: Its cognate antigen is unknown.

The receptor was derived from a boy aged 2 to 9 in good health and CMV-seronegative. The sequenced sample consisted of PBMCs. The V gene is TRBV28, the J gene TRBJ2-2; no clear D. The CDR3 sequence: CASSSGNTGELFF. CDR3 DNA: TGTGCCAGCAGCTCCGGGAACACCGGGGAGCTGTTTTTT.